This is a list of T cell receptor beta chains from one sample in a study of cytomegalovirus exposure and HLA in healthy donors. Produced via immunoSEQ multiplex PCR; TCRdb's table is partial and in-frame only. The sample yields approximately 140,000 clones, about 80% seen once. Input material: PBMCs. Receptors originate from a boy aged 2 to 10 in good health and CMV-seronegative. Each CDR3 is given with its conserved first and last residue. A D gene is named only where the DNA matches it firmly. Expanded clones get a size class; other rows say once, few or many, or leave the size out.

v_call,clone_size,j_call,d_call,cdr3_nt,cdr3_aa
TRBV11-2,NA,TRBJ2-4,NA,TGTGCCAGCAGCCTGGAGGAAAACATTCAGTACTTC,CASSLEENIQYF
TRBV25-1,NA,TRBJ2-2,NA,TGTGCCAGCAGTGAATGGGCCCATCGGACAGGGGAGCTGTTTTTT,CASSEWAHRTGELFF
TRBV5-4,NA,TRBJ2-3,TRBD2,TGTGCCAGCAGCTCAAAGCGGGACTTCCCAGATACGCAGTATTTT,CASSSKRDFPDTQYF
TRBV10-2,NA,TRBJ2-1,TRBD2,TGCGCCAGCAGTCTAACTAGCGGGAATTCTAATGAGCAGTTCTTC,CASSLTSGNSNEQFF
TRBV5-1,NA,TRBJ1-2,NA,TGCGCCAGCAGGCCTACAGGGAGCTATGGCTACACCTTC,CASRPTGSYGYTF
TRBV7-9,NA,TRBJ2-1,TRBD2,TGTGCCAGCAGCTTAGCGGTTAGGTGGGCTAGCGGGACCAATGAGCAGTTCTTC,CASSLAVRWASGTNEQFF
TRBV29-1,NA,TRBJ1-2,TRBD1,TGCAGCGTTGGGCAGGGGGAGAGGTATGGCTACACCTTC,CSVGQGERYGYTF
TRBV6-5,NA,TRBJ2-5,TRBD2,TGTGCCAGCAGTTACGGTAGCGGGATAGAGACCCAGTACTTC,CASSYGSGIETQYF
TRBV19,NA,TRBJ1-4,TRBD1,TGTGCCAGTAGTATAGGATTCTCAGGGGGCTCACTTGAAAAACTGTTTTTT,CASSIGFSGGSLEKLFF
TRBV6-5,NA,TRBJ1-1,TRBD1,TGTGCCAGCAGTTCGGCAGGGGGCGCGTGGACTGAAGCTTTCTTT,CASSSAGGAWTEAFF
TRBV9,NA,TRBJ2-2,TRBD1,TGTGCCAGCAGCGAGAACAGGGGGGCGGACGGGGAGCTGTTTTTT,CASSENRGADGELFF
TRBV5-1,NA,TRBJ1-1,NA,TGCGCCAGCAGCTTGACAGAGAACACTGAAGCTTTCTTT,CASSLTENTEAFF
TRBV4-3,NA,TRBJ2-1,TRBD2,TGCGCCAGCAGCCAAGACGTTTCGGGGGGGCCTTTATATGAGCAGTTCTTC,CASSQDVSGGPLYEQFF
TRBV5-1,NA,TRBJ1-3,NA,TGCGCCAGCAGCCCCGACAGCTCTGGAAACACCATATATTTT,CASSPDSSGNTIYF
TRBV27,NA,TRBJ1-1,TRBD1,TGTGCCAGCAGCTCAAGACAGGGGGGGGTGCGTATGAACACTGAAGCTTTCTTT,CASSSRQGGVRMNTEAFF
TRBV6-5,NA,TRBJ1-2,NA,TGTGCCAGCAGTTACCGGGAAGGCAGGATCTATGGCTACACCTTC,CASSYREGRIYGYTF
TRBV6-4,few,TRBJ2-3,NA,TGTGCCAGCAGTGACTCTCCGGACAGAGCCACAGATACGCAGTATTTT,CASSDSPDRATDTQYF
TRBV6-5,NA,TRBJ2-1,TRBD1,TGTGCCAGCAGTTTCCGAGACAGGGGCTACAATGAGCAGTTCTTC,CASSFRDRGYNEQFF
TRBV10-1,few,TRBJ1-1,NA,TGCGCCAGCAGTGAGTCGGGAGGACGGGACACTGAAGCTTTCTTT,CASSESGGRDTEAFF
TRBV5-4,NA,TRBJ2-5,TRBD2,TGTGCCAGCAGCGATATAAACGGACTAGAAGAGACCCAGTACTTC,CASSDINGLEETQYF
TRBV5-4,NA,TRBJ2-1,TRBD2,TGTGCCAGCACTAGCGGGAGGGCGGGTGAGCAGTTCTTC,CASTSGRAGEQFF
TRBV7-6,NA,TRBJ1-3,NA,TGTGCCAGCAGCTTAGGCAGGGCTGGAAACACCATATATTTT,CASSLGRAGNTIYF
TRBV5-1,NA,TRBJ1-4,TRBD1,TGCGCCAGCAGCTTGGGACAGGGAGAAAAACTGTTTTTT,CASSLGQGEKLFF
TRBV2,NA,TRBJ2-1,TRBD2,TGTGCCTGGGGTAGCGGGAGGGCCTACTACAATGAGCAGTTCTTC,CAWGSGRAYYNEQFF
TRBV7-3,NA,TRBJ2-6,NA,TGTGCCTCCGGGGGCTCTGGGGCCAACGTCCTGACTTTC,CASGGSGANVLTF
TRBV7-2,NA,TRBJ1-2,TRBD1,TGTGCCAGCAGCTCCTTCGGGGCAGGGGGCAGCTATGGCTACACCTTC,CASSSFGAGGSYGYTF
TRBV7-2,NA,TRBJ2-1,NA,TGTGCCAGCAGCCCGCCCCCCGTGGGAGATGAGCAGTTCTTC,CASSPPPVGDEQFF
TRBV6-5,once,TRBJ2-2,TRBD2,TGTGCCAGCAGTTACGACCTAGCGGCGAACACCGGGGAGCTGTTTTTT,CASSYDLAANTGELFF
TRBV7-9,NA,TRBJ1-2,NA,TGTGCCAGCAGCACGCTGACAGCCCAGTCCTATGGCTACACCTTC,CASSTLTAQSYGYTF
TRBV4-3,few,TRBJ1-2,TRBD1,TGCGCCAGCAGCCGCGAGACCGGACAGGGAGAGGATGGCTACACCTTC,CASSRETGQGEDGYTF
TRBV19,NA,TRBJ1-4,NA,TGTGCCAGTAGTCTCAGTAAACCTCATAATGAAAAACTGTTTTTT,CASSLSKPHNEKLFF
TRBV4-1,NA,TRBJ2-3,NA,TGCGCCAGCAGCCAAATGGGCCTTTGGCAGTATTTT,CASSQMGLWQYF
TRBV5-6,NA,TRBJ1-2,TRBD1,TGTGCCAGCAGCTTGGCTGGCCCCGGGACAGGCGGTTCCACCTTC,CASSLAGPGTGGSTF
TRBV21-1,NA,TRBJ2-3,NA,TGTGACAGCAGCCTGGGCGAACAGTCGGCAGATACGCAGTATTTT,CDSSLGEQSADTQYF
TRBV4-3,NA,TRBJ2-1,TRBD2,TGCGCCAGCAGCCAAACTAGCGGGGGGAACTACAATGAGCAGTTCTTC,CASSQTSGGNYNEQFF
TRBV27,NA,TRBJ1-1,NA,TGTGCCAGCAAGGTTCAGGGAATGAACACTGAAGCTTTCTTT,CASKVQGMNTEAFF
TRBV4-3,once,TRBJ2-1,NA,TGCGCCAGCAGCCCGGAAGTGGGGCTGAATGAGCAGTTCTTC,CASSPEVGLNEQFF
TRBV19,NA,TRBJ2-3,NA,TGTGCCAGTAGTTCCGGGTCCTTCGGCTTCACAGATACGCAGTATTTT,CASSSGSFGFTDTQYF
TRBV5-1,few,TRBJ2-1,TRBD2,TGCGCCAGCAGCCGGACTAGCGGGGGAAGCCGCCTGGTCGGGGAGCAGTTCTTC,CASSRTSGGSRLVGEQFF
TRBV6-4,NA,TRBJ2-2,TRBD2,TGTGCCAGCAGTGACTCGAACGGGGGGGCGACCGGGGAGCTGTTTTTT,CASSDSNGGATGELFF
TRBV2,NA,TRBJ1-1,NA,TGTGCCAGCAGTGAAAGCTTGCTCTACCCCTTCACTGAAGCTTTCTTT,CASSESLLYPFTEAFF
TRBV11-3,few,TRBJ2-1,TRBD2,TGTGCCAGCAGCCTGGGACTAGCGGGAGGGCCGGAAAATGAGCAGTTCTTC,CASSLGLAGGPENEQFF
TRBV15,NA,TRBJ2-2,NA,TGTGCCACCAGCAGGGACAGGGAGGGAGCCGGGGAGCTGTTTTTT,CATSRDREGAGELFF
TRBV6-4,few,TRBJ2-2,TRBD1,TGTGCCAGCAGTGAGGGACAGGGGACCACCGGGGAGCTGTTTTTT,CASSEGQGTTGELFF
TRBV2,once,TRBJ1-4,NA,TGTGCCAGCACCGAGGGCTTCCGGACTAATGAAAAACTGTTTTTT,CASTEGFRTNEKLFF
TRBV4-3,NA,TRBJ1-1,NA,TGCGCCAGCAGCCAAGGGGCTTCGGGGAGGGACACTGAAGCTTTCTTT,CASSQGASGRDTEAFF
TRBV29-1,NA,TRBJ2-3,NA,TGCAGCGTTGAAGAGCGGAGGCCTCCCAAAGGAGATACGCAGTATTTT,CSVEERRPPKGDTQYF
TRBV4-1,few,TRBJ2-1,NA,TGCGCCAGCAGCCACAGGGCGGAGCAGTTCTTC,CASSHRAEQFF
TRBV4-2,NA,TRBJ2-1,TRBD2,TGTGCCAGCAGCCGGGGCGGGGGGGACAATGAGCAGTTCTTC,CASSRGGGDNEQFF
TRBV29-1,NA,TRBJ1-2,NA,TGCAGCGCCTCGGTGGGGGGCTATGGCTACACCTTC,CSASVGGYGYTF
TRBV18,once,TRBJ1-1,NA,TGTGCCAGCTCACCACGAGAGAGGGTTGACACTGAAGCTTTCTTT,CASSPRERVDTEAFF
TRBV7-6,NA,TRBJ1-2,TRBD1,TGTGCCAGCAGCTTAGCGGGGGACAGCTATGGCTACACCTTC,CASSLAGDSYGYTF
TRBV6-1,few,TRBJ2-7,NA,NA,CASSSSTGGYEQYF
TRBV7-8,NA,TRBJ1-2,TRBD1,TGTGCCAGCAACGGTGGGGGGACAGGGGCCGCAAGGTATGGCTACACCTTC,CASNGGGTGAARYGYTF